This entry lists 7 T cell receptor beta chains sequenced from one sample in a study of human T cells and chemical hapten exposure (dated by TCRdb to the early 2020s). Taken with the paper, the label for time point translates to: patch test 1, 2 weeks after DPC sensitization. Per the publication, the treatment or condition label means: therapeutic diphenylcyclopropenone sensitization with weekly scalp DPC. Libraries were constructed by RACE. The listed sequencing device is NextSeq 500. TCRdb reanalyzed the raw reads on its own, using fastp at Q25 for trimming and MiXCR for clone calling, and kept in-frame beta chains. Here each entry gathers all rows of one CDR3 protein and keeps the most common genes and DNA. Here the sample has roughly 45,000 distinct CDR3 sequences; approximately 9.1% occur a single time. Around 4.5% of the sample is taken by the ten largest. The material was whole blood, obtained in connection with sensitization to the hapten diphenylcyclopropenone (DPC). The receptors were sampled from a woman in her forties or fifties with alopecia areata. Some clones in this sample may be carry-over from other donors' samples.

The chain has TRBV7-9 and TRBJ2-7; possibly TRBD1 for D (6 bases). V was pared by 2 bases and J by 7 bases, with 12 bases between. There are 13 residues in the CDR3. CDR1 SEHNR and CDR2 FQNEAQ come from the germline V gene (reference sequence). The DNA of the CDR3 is TGTGCCAGCAGCTTAAGTAGGGGGAGTGAGCAGTACTTC. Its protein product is CASSLSRGSEQYF.

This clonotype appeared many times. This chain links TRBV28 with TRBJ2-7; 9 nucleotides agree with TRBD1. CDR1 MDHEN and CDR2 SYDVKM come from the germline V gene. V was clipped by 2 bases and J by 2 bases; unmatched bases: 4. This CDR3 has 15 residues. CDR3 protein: CASSLRDRATYEQYF. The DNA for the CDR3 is TGTGCCAGCAGTTTACGGGACAGGGCTACCTACGAGCAGTACTTC.

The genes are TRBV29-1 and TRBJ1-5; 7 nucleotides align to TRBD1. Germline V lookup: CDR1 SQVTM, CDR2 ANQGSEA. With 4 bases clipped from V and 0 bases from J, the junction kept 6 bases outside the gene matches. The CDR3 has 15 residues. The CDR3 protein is CSVVEDRNSNQPQHF. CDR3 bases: TGCAGCGTTGTAGAGGACAGGAATAGCAATCAGCCCCAGCATTTT.

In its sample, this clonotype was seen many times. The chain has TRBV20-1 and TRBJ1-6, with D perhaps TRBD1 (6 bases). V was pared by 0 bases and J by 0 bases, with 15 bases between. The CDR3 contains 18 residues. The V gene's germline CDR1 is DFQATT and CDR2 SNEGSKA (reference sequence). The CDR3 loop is CSARDLGGKSSYNSPLHF. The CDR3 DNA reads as TGCAGTGCTAGAGATCTTGGGGGCAAGAGCTCCTATAATTCACCCCTCCACTTT.

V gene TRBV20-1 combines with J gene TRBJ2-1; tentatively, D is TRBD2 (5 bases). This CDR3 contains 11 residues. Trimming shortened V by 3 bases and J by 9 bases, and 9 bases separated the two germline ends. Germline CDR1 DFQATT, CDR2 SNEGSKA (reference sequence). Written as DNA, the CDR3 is TGCAGTGCTAGTTTCGGGATTGAGCAGTTCTTC. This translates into CSASFGIEQFF.

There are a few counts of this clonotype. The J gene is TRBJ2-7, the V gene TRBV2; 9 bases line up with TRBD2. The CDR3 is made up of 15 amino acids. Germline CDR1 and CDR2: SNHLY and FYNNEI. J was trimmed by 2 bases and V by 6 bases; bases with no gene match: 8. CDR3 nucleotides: TGTGCCAGCAGCGAGGGCGTAGCGGGAGCCTACGAGCAGTACTTC. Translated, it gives CASSEGVAGAYEQYF. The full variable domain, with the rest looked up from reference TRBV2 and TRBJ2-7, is EPEVTQTPSHQVTQMGQEVILRCVPISNHLYFYWYRQILGQKVEFLVSFYNNEISEKSEIFDDQFSVERPDGSNFTLKIRSTKLEDSAMYFCASSEGVAGAYEQYFGPGTRLTVT.

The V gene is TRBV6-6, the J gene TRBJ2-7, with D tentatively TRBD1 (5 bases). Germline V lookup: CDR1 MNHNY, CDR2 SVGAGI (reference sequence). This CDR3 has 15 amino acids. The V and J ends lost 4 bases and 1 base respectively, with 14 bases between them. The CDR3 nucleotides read TGTGCCAGCAGTTCCTTACAGGATACATCCTACGAGCAGTACTTC. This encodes CASSSLQDTSYEQYF.